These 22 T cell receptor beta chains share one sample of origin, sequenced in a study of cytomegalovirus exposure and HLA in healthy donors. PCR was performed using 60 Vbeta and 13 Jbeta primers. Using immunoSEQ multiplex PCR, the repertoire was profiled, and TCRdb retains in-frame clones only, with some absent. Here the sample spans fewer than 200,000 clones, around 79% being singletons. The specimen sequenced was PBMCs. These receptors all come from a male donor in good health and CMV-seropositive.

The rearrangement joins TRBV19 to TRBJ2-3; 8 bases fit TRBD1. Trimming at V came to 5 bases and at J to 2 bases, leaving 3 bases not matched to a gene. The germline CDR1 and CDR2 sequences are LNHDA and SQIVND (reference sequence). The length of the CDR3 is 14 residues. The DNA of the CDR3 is TGTGCCAGTAGTGGGACAGGAGACACAGATACGCAGTATTTT. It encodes CASSGTGDTDTQYF. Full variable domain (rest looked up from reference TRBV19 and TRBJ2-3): DGGITQSPKYLFRKEGQNVTLSCEQNLNHDAMYWYRQDPGQGLRLIYYSQIVNDFQKGDIAEGYSVSREKKESFPLTVTSAQKNPTAFYLCASSGTGDTDTQYFGPGTRLTVL.

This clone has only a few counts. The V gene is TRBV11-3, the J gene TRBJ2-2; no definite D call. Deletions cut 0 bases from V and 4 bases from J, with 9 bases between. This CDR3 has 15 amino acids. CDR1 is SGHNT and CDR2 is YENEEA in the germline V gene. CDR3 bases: TGTGCCAGCAGCTTAGATCCCGGTGCCACCGGGGAGCTGTTTTTT. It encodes CASSLDPGATGELFF.

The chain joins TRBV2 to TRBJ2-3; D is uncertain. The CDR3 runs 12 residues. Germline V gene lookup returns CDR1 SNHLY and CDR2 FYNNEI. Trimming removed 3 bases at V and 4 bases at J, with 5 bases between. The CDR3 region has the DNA TGTGCCAGCAGTGATTGGCCAGATACGCAGTATTTT. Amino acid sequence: CASSDWPDTQYF.

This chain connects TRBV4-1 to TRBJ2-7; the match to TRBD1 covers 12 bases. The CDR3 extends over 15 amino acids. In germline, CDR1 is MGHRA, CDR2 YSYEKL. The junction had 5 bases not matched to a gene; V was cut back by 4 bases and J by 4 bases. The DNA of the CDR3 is TGCGCCAGCAGCCGGGGACAGGGGGCGATTTACGAGCAGTACTTC. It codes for CASSRGQGAIYEQYF.

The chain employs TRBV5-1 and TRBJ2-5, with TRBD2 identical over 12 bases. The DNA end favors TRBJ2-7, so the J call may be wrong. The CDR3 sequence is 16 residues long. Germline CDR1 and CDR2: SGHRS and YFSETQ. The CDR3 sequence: CASSSPSGGAYDEQYF. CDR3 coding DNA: TGCGCCAGCAGCTCCCCTAGCGGGGGGGCCTACGACGAGCAGTACTTC.

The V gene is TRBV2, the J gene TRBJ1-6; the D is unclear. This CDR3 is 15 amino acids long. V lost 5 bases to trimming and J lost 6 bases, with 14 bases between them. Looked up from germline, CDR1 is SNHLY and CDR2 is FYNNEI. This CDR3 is CASSTDLGSNSPLHF. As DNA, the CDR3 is TGTGCCAGCAGTACAGACCTTGGGAGTAATTCACCCCTCCACTTT.

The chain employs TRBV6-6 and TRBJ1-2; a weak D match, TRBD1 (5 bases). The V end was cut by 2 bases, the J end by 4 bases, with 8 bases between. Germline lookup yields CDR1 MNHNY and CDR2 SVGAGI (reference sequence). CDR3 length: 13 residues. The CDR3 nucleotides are TGTGCCAGCAGTTACGACAGAATCTATGGCTACACCTTC. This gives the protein CASSYDRIYGYTF.

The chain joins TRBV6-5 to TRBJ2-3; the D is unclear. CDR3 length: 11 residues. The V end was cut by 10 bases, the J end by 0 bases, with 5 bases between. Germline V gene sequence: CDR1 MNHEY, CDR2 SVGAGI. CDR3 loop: CAIRSTDTQYF. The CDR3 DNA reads TGTGCCATCCGGAGCACAGATACGCAGTATTTT.

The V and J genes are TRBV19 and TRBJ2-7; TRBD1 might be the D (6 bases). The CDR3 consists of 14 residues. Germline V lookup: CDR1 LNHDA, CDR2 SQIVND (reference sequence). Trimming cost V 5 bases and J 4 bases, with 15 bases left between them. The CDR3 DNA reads TGTGCCAGTAGTTCACACGGGACATCTTACGAGCAGTACTTC. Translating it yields CASSSHGTSYEQYF. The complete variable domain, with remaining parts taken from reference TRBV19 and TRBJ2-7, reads DGGITQSPKYLFRKEGQNVTLSCEQNLNHDAMYWYRQDPGQGLRLIYYSQIVNDFQKGDIAEGYSVSREKKESFPLTVTSAQKNPTAFYLCASSSHGTSYEQYFGPGTRLTVT.

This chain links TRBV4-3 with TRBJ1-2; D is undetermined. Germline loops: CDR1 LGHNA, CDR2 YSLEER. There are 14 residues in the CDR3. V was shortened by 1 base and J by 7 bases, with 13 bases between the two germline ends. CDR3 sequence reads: CASSQASRLSGYTF. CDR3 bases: TGCGCCAGCAGCCAAGCATCTAGGTTGAGTGGCTACACCTTC.

This CDR3 is CASSTGGGRGNTEAFF. The CDR3 nucleotides read TGTGCCAGCAGCACCGGGGGGGGGCGGGGGAACACTGAAGCTTTCTTT. The genes are TRBV7-6 and TRBJ1-1; tentatively, D is TRBD1 (6 bases). Trimming pared 5 bases from V and 1 base from J, leaving 17 bases between. Germline V gene lookup returns CDR1 SGHVS and CDR2 FNYEAQ. The CDR3 has 16 residues.

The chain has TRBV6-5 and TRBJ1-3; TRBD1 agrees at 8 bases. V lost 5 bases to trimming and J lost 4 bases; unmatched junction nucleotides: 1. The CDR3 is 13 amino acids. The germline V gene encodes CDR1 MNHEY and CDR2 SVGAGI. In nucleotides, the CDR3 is TGTGCCAGCAGTACAGGGGGAGGAAACACCATATATTTT. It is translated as CASSTGGGNTIYF.

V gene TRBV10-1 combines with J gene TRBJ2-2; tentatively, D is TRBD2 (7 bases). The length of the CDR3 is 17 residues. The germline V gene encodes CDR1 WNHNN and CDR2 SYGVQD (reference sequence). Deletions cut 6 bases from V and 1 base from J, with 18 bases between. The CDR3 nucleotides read TGCGCCAGCAGCGAGGGGGACTACCCCAGGAACACCGGGGAGCTGTTTTTT. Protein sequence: CASSEGDYPRNTGELFF.

For the CDR3, the DNA is TGCGCCAGCAGCAGAGGGGGCAATGAGCAGTTCTTC. It codes for CASSRGGNEQFF. This rearrangement joins TRBV5-1 to TRBJ2-1, with a possible D match to TRBD1 (6 bases). Trimming took 4 bases from V and 6 from J, leaving 8 bases between them. Germline V CDR1 and CDR2: SGHRS, YFSETQ. The CDR3 contains 12 residues.

The CDR3 reads CASSALLAADTQYF. The CDR3 nucleotides are TGTGCCAGCAGCGCCTTACTAGCGGCAGATACGCAGTATTTT. The gene calls are TRBV9 and TRBJ2-3; 8 nucleotides agree with TRBD2. CDR3 length: 14 amino acids. Trimming removed 3 bases from V and 4 bases from J; junction bases left unmatched: 4. Germline CDR1 is SGDLS and CDR2 is YYNGEE.

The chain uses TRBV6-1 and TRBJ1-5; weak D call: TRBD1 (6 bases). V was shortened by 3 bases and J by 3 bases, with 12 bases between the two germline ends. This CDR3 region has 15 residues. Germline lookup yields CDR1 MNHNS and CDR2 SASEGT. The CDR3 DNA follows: TGTGCCAGCAGTGAGTCCCCAGGGGTCAATCAGCCCCAGCATTTT. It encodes CASSESPGVNQPQHF.

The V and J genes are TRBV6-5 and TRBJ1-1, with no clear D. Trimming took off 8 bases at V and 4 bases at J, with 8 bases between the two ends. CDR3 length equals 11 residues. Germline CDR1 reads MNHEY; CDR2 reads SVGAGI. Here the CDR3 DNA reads TGTGCCAGCCGGACTAGCACTGAAGCTTTCTTT. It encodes CASRTSTEAFF.

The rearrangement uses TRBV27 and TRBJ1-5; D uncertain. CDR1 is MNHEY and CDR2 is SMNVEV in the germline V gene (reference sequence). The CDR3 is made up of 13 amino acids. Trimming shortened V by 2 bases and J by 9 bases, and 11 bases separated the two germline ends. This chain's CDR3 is CASSLSPAAPQHF. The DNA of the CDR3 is TGTGCCAGCAGTTTAAGCCCGGCGGCGCCCCAGCATTTT.

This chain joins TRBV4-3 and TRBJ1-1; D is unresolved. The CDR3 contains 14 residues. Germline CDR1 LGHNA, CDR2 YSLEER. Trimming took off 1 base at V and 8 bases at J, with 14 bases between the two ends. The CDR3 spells CASSQGTRNPEAFF. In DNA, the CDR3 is TGCGCCAGCAGCCAAGGAACCAGGAATCCAGAAGCTTTCTTT.

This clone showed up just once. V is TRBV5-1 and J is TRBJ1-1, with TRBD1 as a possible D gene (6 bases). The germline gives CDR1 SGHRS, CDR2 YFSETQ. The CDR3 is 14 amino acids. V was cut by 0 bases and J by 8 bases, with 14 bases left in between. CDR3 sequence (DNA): TGCGCCAGCAGCTTGGGGACAGTCGGTGGGGAAGCTTTCTTT. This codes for CASSLGTVGGEAFF. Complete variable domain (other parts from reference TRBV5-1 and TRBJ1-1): KAGVTQTPRYLIKTRGQQVTLSCSPISGHRSVSWYQQTPGQGLQFLFEYFSETQRNKGNFPGRFSGRQFSNSRSEMNVSTLELGDSALYLCASSLGTVGGEAFFGQGTRLTVV.

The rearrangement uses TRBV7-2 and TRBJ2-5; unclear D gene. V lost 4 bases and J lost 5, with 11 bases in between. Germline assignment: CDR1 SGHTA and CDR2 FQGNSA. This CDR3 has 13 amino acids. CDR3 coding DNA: TGTGCCAGCAGCTCCCCCCATCGGGAGACCCAGTACTTC. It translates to CASSSPHRETQYF.

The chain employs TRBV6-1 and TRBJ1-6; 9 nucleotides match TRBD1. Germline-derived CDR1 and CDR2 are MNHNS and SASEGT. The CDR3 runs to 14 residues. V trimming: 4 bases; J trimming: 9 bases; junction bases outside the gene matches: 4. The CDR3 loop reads CASSGDRDPSPLHF. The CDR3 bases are TGTGCCAGCAGTGGGGACAGGGATCCTTCACCCCTCCACTTT.